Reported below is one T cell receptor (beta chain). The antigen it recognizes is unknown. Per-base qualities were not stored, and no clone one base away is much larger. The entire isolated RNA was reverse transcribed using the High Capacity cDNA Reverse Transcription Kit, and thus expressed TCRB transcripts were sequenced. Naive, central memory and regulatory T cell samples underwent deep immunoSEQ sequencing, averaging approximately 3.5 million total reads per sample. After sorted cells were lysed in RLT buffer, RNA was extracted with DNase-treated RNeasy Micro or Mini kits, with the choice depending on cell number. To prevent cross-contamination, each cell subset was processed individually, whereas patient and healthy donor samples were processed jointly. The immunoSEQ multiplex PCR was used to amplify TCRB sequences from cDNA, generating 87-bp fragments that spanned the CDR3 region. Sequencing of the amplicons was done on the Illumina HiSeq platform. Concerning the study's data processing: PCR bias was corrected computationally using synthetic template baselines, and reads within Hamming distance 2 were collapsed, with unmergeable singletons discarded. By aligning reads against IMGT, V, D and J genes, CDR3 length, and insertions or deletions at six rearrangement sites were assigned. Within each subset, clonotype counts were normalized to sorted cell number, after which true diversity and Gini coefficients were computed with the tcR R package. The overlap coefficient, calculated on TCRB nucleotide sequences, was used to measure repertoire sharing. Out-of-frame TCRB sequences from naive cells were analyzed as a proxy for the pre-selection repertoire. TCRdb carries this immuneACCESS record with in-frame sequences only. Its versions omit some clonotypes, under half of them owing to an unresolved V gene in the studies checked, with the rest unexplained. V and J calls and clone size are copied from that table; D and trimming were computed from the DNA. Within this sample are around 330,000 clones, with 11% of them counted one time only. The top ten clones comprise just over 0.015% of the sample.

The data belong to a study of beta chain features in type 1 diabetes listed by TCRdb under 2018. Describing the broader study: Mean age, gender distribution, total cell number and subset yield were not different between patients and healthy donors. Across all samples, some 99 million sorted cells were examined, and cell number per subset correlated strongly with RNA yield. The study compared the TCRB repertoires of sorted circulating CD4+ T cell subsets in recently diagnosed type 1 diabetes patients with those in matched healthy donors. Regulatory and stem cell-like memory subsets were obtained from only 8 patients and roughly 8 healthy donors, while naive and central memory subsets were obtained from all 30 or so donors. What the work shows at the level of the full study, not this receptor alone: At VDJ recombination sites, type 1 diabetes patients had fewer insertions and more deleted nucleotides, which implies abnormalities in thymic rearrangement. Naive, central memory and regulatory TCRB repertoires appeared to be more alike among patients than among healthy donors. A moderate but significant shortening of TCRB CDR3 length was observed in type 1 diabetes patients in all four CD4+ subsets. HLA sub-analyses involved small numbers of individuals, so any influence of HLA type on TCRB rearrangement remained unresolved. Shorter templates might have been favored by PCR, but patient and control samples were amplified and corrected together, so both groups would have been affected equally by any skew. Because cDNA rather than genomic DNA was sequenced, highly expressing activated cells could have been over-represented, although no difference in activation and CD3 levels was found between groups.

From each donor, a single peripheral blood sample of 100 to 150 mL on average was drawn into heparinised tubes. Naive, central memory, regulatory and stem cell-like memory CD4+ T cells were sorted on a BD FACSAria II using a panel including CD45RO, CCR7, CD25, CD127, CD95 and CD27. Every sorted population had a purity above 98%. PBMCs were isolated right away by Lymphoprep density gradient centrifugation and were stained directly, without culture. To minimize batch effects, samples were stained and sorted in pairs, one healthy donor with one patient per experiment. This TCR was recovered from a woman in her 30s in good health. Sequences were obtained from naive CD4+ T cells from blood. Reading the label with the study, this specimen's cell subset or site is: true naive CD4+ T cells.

Here is the DNA: TGTGCCAGCAGTTCTGATATACGAGGAGCTTTCTTT. This encodes CASSSDIRGAFF. The chain is made from TRBV28 and TRBJ1-1; there is no confident call for the D gene. The germline V gene provides CDR1 MDHEN and CDR2 SYDVKM. The junction shows trimming of 4 bases on V and 10 bases on J, plus 13 bases between the germline ends. Spanning cysteine to phenylalanine, the CDR3 consists of 12 amino acids. Only the CDR3 DNA is retained, 36 bases long and in frame from the first base.